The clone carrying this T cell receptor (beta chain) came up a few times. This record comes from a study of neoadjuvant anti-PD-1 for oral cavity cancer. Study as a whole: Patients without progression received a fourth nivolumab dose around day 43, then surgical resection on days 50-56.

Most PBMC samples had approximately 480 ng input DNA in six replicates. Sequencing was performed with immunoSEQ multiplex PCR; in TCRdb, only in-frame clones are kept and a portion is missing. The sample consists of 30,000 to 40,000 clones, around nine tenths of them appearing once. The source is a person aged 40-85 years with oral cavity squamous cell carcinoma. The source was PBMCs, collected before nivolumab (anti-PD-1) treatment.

CDR3 amino acids: CSVESLRDEQFF. The DNA of the CDR3 is TGCAGCGTTGAAAGCCTGCGGGATGAGCAGTTCTTC. This chain joins TRBV29-1 and TRBJ2-1; a weak D match, TRBD2 (5 bases). The V end lost 2 bases, the J end lost 8 bases, and 10 bases lay between the germline ends. Germline CDR1 is SQVTM and CDR2 is ANQGSEA. The CDR3 runs to 12 residues.